This T cell receptor beta chain was found in a study of cytomegalovirus exposure and HLA in healthy donors. Overall study results and limits: Altogether, some 170 TCR beta chains were recorded as cytomegalovirus-associated. Reports showed the classifier diagnosing cytomegalovirus status with high specificity and sensitivity. Rare TCR sequences predominated, though certain public TCRs were found in many donors.

This table comes from immunoSEQ multiplex PCR, and its TCRdb copy is limited to in-frame clones, with some not included. Counted here are under 250,000 clones, roughly 87% occurring once; the ten biggest clones make up around 12%. The study drew the donors from its approximately 120-subject validation cohort, separate from the approximately 690-subject first cohort. With regard to this clone: Its specificity is unknown.

The CDR3 is 17 amino acids. Trimming removed 5 bases from V and 2 bases from J; junction bases left unmatched: 12. Germline V gene data show CDR1 as MDHEN and CDR2 as SYDVKM. The material sequenced was PBMCs. The clonotype was recovered from a young man in good health and CMV-seropositive. The chain employs TRBV28 and TRBJ2-5; 9 bases agree with TRBD2. Here the CDR3 DNA reads TGTGCCAGCAGTCTGGTGCTTTTAGCGGGAGAGCAAGAGACCCAGTACTTC. Translation: CASSLVLLAGEQETQYF. Filled out from reference TRBV28 and TRBJ2-5, the complete variable domain reads DVKVTQSSRYLVKRTGEKVFLECVQDMDHENMFWYRQDPGLGLRLIYFSYDVKMKEKGDIPEGYSVSREKKERFSLILESASTNQTSMYLCASSLVLLAGEQETQYFGPGTRLLVL.